Below, 14 T cell receptor beta chains from the same sample are listed, as sequenced in a study of shared clonotypes between healthy human individuals. As defined, naive CD8 cells were CD45RO-negative and positively selected for CCR7, with terminally differentiated effector memory CD45RA+ cells excluded. Profiled with immunoSEQ multiplex PCR; TCRdb holds only in-frame clones, not every one. The table records 800,000 or so clones, 96% of them present only once. The specimen was naive CD8+ T cells sorted from blood. These receptors all stem from a man aged 25 to 45 in good health.

This clone was recorded only once. The rearrangement links TRBV15 to TRBJ2-3; 8 bases agree with TRBD1. Trimming cost V 1 base and J 2 bases; bases outside gene matches: 5. Germline lookup yields CDR1 LNHNV and CDR2 YYDKDF (reference sequence). The CDR3 length is 16 residues. CDR3 region: CATSRGTGKFTDTQYF. The CDR3 nucleotides are TGTGCCACCAGCAGAGGGACAGGGAAGTTCACAGATACGCAGTATTTT. The full variable domain, with the rest looked up from reference TRBV15 and TRBJ2-3, is DAMVIQNPRYQVTQFGKPVTLSCSQTLNHNVMYWYQQKSSQAPKLLFHYYDKDFNNEADTPDNFQSRRPNTSFCFLDIRSPGLGDTAMYLCATSRGTGKFTDTQYFGPGTRLTVL.

This chain connects TRBV28 to TRBJ2-7, with 14 bases aligning to TRBD2. V shed 4 bases, J shed 4 bases, and the junction held 6 bases outside the gene matches. The CDR3 runs 16 residues. The germline CDR1 and CDR2 sequences are MDHEN and SYDVKM. The CDR3 reads CASSSPGLAGEYEQYF. In nucleotides, the CDR3 is TGTGCCAGCAGTTCGCCGGGACTAGCGGGAGAATACGAGCAGTACTTC.

V gene TRBV15 combines with J gene TRBJ2-5; 7 bases agree with TRBD1. Germline V CDR1 and CDR2: LNHNV, YYDKDF (reference sequence). This CDR3 is 15 amino acids long. The J segment lost 4 bases and the V segment lost 1 base, leaving 6 bases of the junction unmatched. The CDR3 DNA reads TGTGCCACCAGCAGAGCCAAGACAGGGATAGAGACCCAGTACTTC. This codes for CATSRAKTGIETQYF.

The chain carries TRBV6-6 and TRBJ2-2; D tentatively reads TRBD1 or TRBD2 (5 bases each). Trimming pared 2 bases from V and 5 bases from J, leaving 12 bases between. The CDR3 has 15 residues. Germline V gives CDR1 MNHNY, CDR2 SVGAGI (reference sequence). Written as DNA, the CDR3 is TGTGCCAGCAGTTACCTGGGGGTTGTGACCGGGGAGCTGTTTTTT. Amino acids: CASSYLGVVTGELFF.

This chain uses TRBV29-1 with TRBJ2-1; 14 bases are shared with TRBD2. Germline V lookup: CDR1 SQVTM, CDR2 ANQGSEA. The CDR3 length is 16 residues. With V trimmed by 7 bases and J by 4 bases, 9 bases remained unmatched. The CDR3 sequence: CSGRGLAGVGYNEQFF. DNA for the CDR3: TGCAGCGGGAGGGGACTAGCGGGAGTTGGTTACAATGAGCAGTTCTTC.

Turning to this clone: This sample includes further DNA sequences coding for the same CDR3. The chain employs TRBV28 and TRBJ1-5, with D possibly matching TRBD1 (5 bases). Trimming stripped 6 bases from V and 7 bases from J, with 13 bases between. The CDR3 covers 13 residues. The V gene's germline CDR1 is MDHEN and CDR2 SYDVKM. In DNA, the CDR3 is TGTGCCAGCAGCCTCGAGGGGTACCAGCCCCAGCATTTT. Protein: CASSLEGYQPQHF.

This sequence joins TRBV27 and TRBJ2-7, with D perhaps assigned TRBD1 or TRBD2 (7 bases each). There are 14 residues in the CDR3. V was cut by 5 bases and J by 7 bases, with 18 bases left in between. Germline V gene data show CDR1 as MNHEY and CDR2 as SMNVEV (reference sequence). The CDR3 DNA reads as TGTGCCAGCAGTGGCAGGGGGGGTCTGGAGGAGCAGTACTTC. Its translation: CASSGRGGLEEQYF.

This chain connects TRBV6-5 to TRBJ1-1; maybe TRBD1 (6 bases). This CDR3 is built from 16 residues. The V end lost 4 bases, the J end lost 0 bases, and 15 bases lay between the germline ends. CDR1 is MNHEY, CDR2 SVGAGI, per germline. CDR3 protein: CASSSLQGPMNTEAFF. The CDR3 DNA reads as TGTGCCAGCAGTTCACTCCAGGGGCCGATGAACACTGAAGCTTTCTTT.

CDR3 in amino acids: CASSLRVDEQYF. Written as DNA, the CDR3 is TGTGCCAGCAGTTTAAGGGTAGACGAGCAGTACTTC. This chain joins TRBV28 and TRBJ2-7; D gene ambiguous. This CDR3 comprises 12 residues. From germline, CDR1 is MDHEN and CDR2 SYDVKM. The germline V and J ends were trimmed by 2 bases and 5 bases, with 7 bases remaining between them.

CDR3 sequence reads: CASSQSQRLLYTGELFF. The CDR3 region has the DNA TGCGCCAGCAGCCAAAGTCAGAGGCTTTTATACACCGGGGAGCTGTTTTTT. V gene TRBV4-1 combines with J gene TRBJ2-2, with D uncertain. CDR1 and CDR2 from the germline V gene are MGHRA and YSYEKL. The germline V and J ends were trimmed by 2 bases and 3 bases, with 16 bases remaining between them. This CDR3 has 17 amino acids.

The genes are TRBV27 and TRBJ2-1; the match to TRBD2 covers 7 bases. From germline, CDR1 is MNHEY and CDR2 SMNVEV (reference sequence). V was pared by 4 bases and J by 15 bases, with 9 bases of the junction left unmatched. The length of the CDR3 is 12 residues. The CDR3 loop is CASSSLAERLFF. Here the CDR3 DNA reads TGTGCCAGCAGTTCTCTAGCGGAGCGCTTGTTCTTC.

The rearrangement joins TRBV7-2 to TRBJ2-7, with D unclear. CDR3 length: 13 amino acids. Trimming removed 5 bases from V and 4 bases from J, with 12 bases in between. CDR1 is SGHTA, CDR2 FQGNSA, per germline. The CDR3 DNA sequence: TGTGCCAGCAGCATCGACAATGCATACGAGCAGTACTTC. This gives the protein CASSIDNAYEQYF.

V gene TRBV2 combines with J gene TRBJ2-7; 10 nucleotides align to TRBD2. The V and J ends lost 4 bases and 3 bases, in that order; junction bases with no gene match: 6. Germline lookup yields CDR1 SNHLY and CDR2 FYNNEI. The length of the CDR3 is 15 residues. The CDR3 here is CASSALASGSYEQYF. The CDR3 nucleotides read TGTGCCAGCAGTGCGTTGGCTAGCGGGAGCTACGAGCAGTACTTC. The complete variable domain, with remaining parts taken from reference TRBV2 and TRBJ2-7, reads EPEVTQTPSHQVTQMGQEVILRCVPISNHLYFYWYRQILGQKVEFLVSFYNNEISEKSEIFDDQFSVERPDGSNFTLKIRSTKLEDSAMYFCASSALASGSYEQYFGPGTRLTVT.

This clone was seen once. The chain links TRBV28 to TRBJ2-7; D not resolved. The CDR3 has 15 amino acids. The germline V and J ends were trimmed by 4 bases and 3 bases, with 16 bases remaining between them. CDR1 is MDHEN and CDR2 is SYDVKM in the germline V gene. CDR3 sequence reads: CASSSREAVIYEQYF. Written as DNA, the CDR3 is TGTGCCAGCAGTTCAAGAGAGGCGGTAATCTACGAGCAGTACTTC.